A selection of T cell receptor beta chains follows, all from one sample in a study of T-cell memory formation after mild COVID-19. MiXCR was run by TCRdb on the 5' RACE reads, yielding one entry per CDR3 protein. The data contain around 340,000 distinct CDR3 sequences, roughly 13% of them singletons. Sequencing was carried out using PBMCs or a T cell subset sorted from them (not recorded which). The receptor source for this set is a man aged 18 to 30 who had mild COVID-19 (a few samples of this study predate the infection). Cell type and time point are not known. CDR3s leave out the opening cysteine and the closing phenylalanine or tryptophan. Each record gives: V gene, J gene, CDR3 protein.

v_call: TRBV24-1; j_call: TRBJ1-2; cdr3_aa: ATSDATGGYGYT
v_call: TRBV12-3/TRBV12-4; j_call: TRBJ1-4; cdr3_aa: ASSNPEGREGEKLF
v_call: TRBV4-2; j_call: TRBJ2-3; cdr3_aa: ASSQEGTTDTQY
v_call: TRBV14; j_call: TRBJ1-2; cdr3_aa: ASSPWTGGHGYT
v_call: TRBV6-6; j_call: TRBJ2-1; cdr3_aa: ASTLGLAGGPSYNEQF
v_call: TRBV11-2; j_call: TRBJ1-5; cdr3_aa: ASGAGKGQPQH
v_call: TRBV7-2; j_call: TRBJ2-7; cdr3_aa: ASSSRDLYEQY
v_call: TRBV5-1; j_call: TRBJ2-7; cdr3_aa: ASSLVTQSYEQY
v_call: TRBV4-1; j_call: TRBJ2-1; cdr3_aa: ASSQGRAGSVVEQF
v_call: TRBV28; j_call: TRBJ1-6; cdr3_aa: ASSLTGRFDSPLH
v_call: TRBV4-1; j_call: TRBJ2-1; cdr3_aa: ASSQATVEGEQF
v_call: TRBV10-3; j_call: TRBJ2-2; cdr3_aa: ATDREQTGELF
v_call: TRBV5-1; j_call: TRBJ2-7; cdr3_aa: ASSMGLWGELVSDEQY
v_call: TRBV10-3; j_call: TRBJ1-6; cdr3_aa: AISESRDYNSPLH
v_call: TRBV6-5; j_call: TRBJ1-1; cdr3_aa: ASSYSKGGAHTEAF
v_call: TRBV5-1; j_call: TRBJ1-1; cdr3_aa: ASSPGPANTEAF
v_call: TRBV6-2/TRBV6-3; j_call: TRBJ2-5; cdr3_aa: ASRGTTRSQY
v_call: TRBV27; j_call: TRBJ1-2; cdr3_aa: ASGSYRANYGYT
v_call: TRBV29-1; j_call: TRBJ2-2; cdr3_aa: SVEGQLNTGELF
v_call: TRBV7-2; j_call: TRBJ1-5; cdr3_aa: ASSLGYGSYNQPQH
v_call: TRBV5-1; j_call: TRBJ2-5; cdr3_aa: ASSALGQDQETQY
v_call: TRBV15; j_call: TRBJ1-5; cdr3_aa: ATSRGTGGNQPQH
v_call: TRBV7-2; j_call: TRBJ1-1; cdr3_aa: ASSTQGVMNTEAF
v_call: TRBV7-2; j_call: TRBJ1-4; cdr3_aa: ASSPGAGGATNEKLF
v_call: TRBV12-3/TRBV12-4; j_call: TRBJ1-2; cdr3_aa: ASSSLGRGSEGYT
v_call: TRBV5-1; j_call: TRBJ2-3; cdr3_aa: ASSPRRATDTQY
v_call: TRBV29-1; j_call: TRBJ2-3; cdr3_aa: SVGRSNTDTQY
v_call: TRBV7-9; j_call: TRBJ2-6; cdr3_aa: ASRGPGQRSAGANVLT
v_call: TRBV20-1; j_call: TRBJ2-3; cdr3_aa: SAYRTSGSTDTQY
v_call: TRBV6-2/TRBV6-3; j_call: TRBJ2-1; cdr3_aa: ASTPAGGNWENEQF
v_call: TRBV5-1; j_call: TRBJ1-2; cdr3_aa: ASSDGSNYGYT
v_call: TRBV28; j_call: TRBJ2-2; cdr3_aa: ASSLTGGPYTGELF
v_call: TRBV18; j_call: TRBJ2-7; cdr3_aa: ASSPRGPHYEQY
v_call: TRBV7-2; j_call: TRBJ1-3; cdr3_aa: ASSARTGSGNTIY
v_call: TRBV7-7; j_call: TRBJ2-6; cdr3_aa: ASSLDRPGYGANVLT
v_call: TRBV4-1; j_call: TRBJ2-2; cdr3_aa: ASTLSPTGELF
v_call: TRBV6-2/TRBV6-3; j_call: TRBJ2-7; cdr3_aa: ASREGQGSSYEQY
v_call: TRBV6-5; j_call: TRBJ1-1; cdr3_aa: ASSSAGATEAF
v_call: TRBV10-3; j_call: TRBJ1-1; cdr3_aa: AISDQGATEAF
v_call: TRBV24-1; j_call: TRBJ2-1; cdr3_aa: AIRDRDDEQF
v_call: TRBV5-6; j_call: TRBJ2-2; cdr3_aa: ASSLLLAGGRTGELF
v_call: TRBV19; j_call: TRBJ2-1; cdr3_aa: ASRAIDRGEQF
v_call: TRBV12-3/TRBV12-4; j_call: TRBJ1-6; cdr3_aa: ASSSFGSPLH
v_call: TRBV6-2/TRBV6-3; j_call: TRBJ1-6; cdr3_aa: ASHREGGSPLH
v_call: TRBV28; j_call: TRBJ2-1; cdr3_aa: ASTIKYRSYNEQF